These T cell receptor beta chains were read from a single sample in a study of cytomegalovirus exposure and HLA in healthy donors. Sequencing used immunoSEQ multiplex PCR; TCRdb keeps in-frame clones, though not all of them. The sample has 150,000 to 200,000 clones, roughly an eighth seen once. The sequenced sample consisted of PBMCs. The receptor source for this set is a man over 45 in good health and CMV-seropositive. CDR3s include the opening cysteine and the closing phenylalanine or tryptophan. A D gene is named only where the DNA matches it firmly. Clone size, where shown, is once, few, many, or a class for clones that have expanded.

CDR3 protein | CDR3 DNA | CDR3 length | V gene | clone size | J gene | D gene
CASSESGARRHTQYF | TGCGCCAGCAGTGAGTCGGGGGCCCGTAGGCATACGCAGTATTTT | 15 | TRBV10-2 | NA | TRBJ2-3 | NA
CASSRGEIPETQYF | TGTGCCAGCAGCCGGGGGGAAATTCCAGAGACCCAGTACTTC | 14 | TRBV28 | NA | TRBJ2-5 | TRBD2
CAGRQGAYGYTF | TGTGCCGGCCGACAGGGGGCCTATGGCTACACCTTC | 12 | TRBV28 | NA | TRBJ1-2 | TRBD1
CASSEGTSSDTQYF | TGCGCCAGCAGTGAAGGGACTTCCTCAGATACGCAGTATTTT | 14 | TRBV10-1 | few | TRBJ2-3 | NA
CASSLSRDEQYF | TGTGCCAGCAGCTTAAGCAGGGACGAGCAGTACTTC | 12 | TRBV11-2 | NA | TRBJ2-7 | NA
CAWSPGQGKSPLHF | TGTGCCTGGAGTCCGGGACAGGGTAAATCACCCCTCCACTTT | 14 | TRBV30 | few | TRBJ1-6 | TRBD1
CASSLQVGLGNEKLFF | TGTGCCAGCAGTCTACAGGTGGGGCTAGGTAATGAAAAACTGTTTTTT | 16 | TRBV5-6 | NA | TRBJ1-4 | NA
CASSIPTSGGGNEQFF | TGCGCCAGCAGCATCCCCACTAGCGGGGGCGGCAATGAGCAGTTCTTC | 16 | TRBV5-1 | few | TRBJ2-1 | TRBD2
CASSTDSHNQPQHF | TGTGCCAGCAGTACGGACAGTCACAATCAGCCCCAGCATTTT | 14 | TRBV2 | few | TRBJ1-5 | NA
CASSLEGGSEKLFF | TGTGCCAGCAGCTTGGAAGGGGGCAGCGAAAAACTGTTTTTT | 14 | TRBV5-4 | few | TRBJ1-4 | TRBD1
CASSARGTGSLNNEQFF | TGTGCCAGCAGTGCCCGAGGGACAGGGAGTTTGAACAATGAGCAGTTCTTC | 17 | TRBV6-1 | few | TRBJ2-1 | TRBD1
CASTNEESGGYTF | TGTGCCAGTACAAACGAGGAGTCGGGTGGCTACACCTTC | 13 | TRBV7-6 | few | TRBJ1-2 | NA
CASSYSRQNGYTF | TGTGCCAGCAGTTACTCTCGACAGAATGGCTACACCTTC | 13 | TRBV6-5 | NA | TRBJ1-2 | NA
CASSQDGSSYNEQFF | TGCGCCAGCAGCCAAGACGGGAGCTCCTACAATGAGCAGTTCTTC | 15 | TRBV4-3 | few | TRBJ2-1 | NA
CASSSTGTGIGQPQHF | TGTGCCAGTAGTTCAACCGGGACAGGGATTGGTCAGCCCCAGCATTTT | 16 | TRBV19 | NA | TRBJ1-5 | TRBD1
CATSGQDGHTDTQYF | TGTGCCACCAGCGGCCAGGACGGACACACAGATACGCAGTATTTT | 15 | TRBV15 | few | TRBJ2-3 | NA
CASSVAGRGLAGDEQYF | TGTGCCAGCAGCGTAGCGGGTCGGGGGCTAGCGGGGGACGAGCAGTACTTC | 17 | TRBV9 | NA | TRBJ2-7 | TRBD2
CASSLAGGSTDEQYF | TGCGCCAGCAGCTTGGCCGGGGGTAGCACCGACGAGCAGTACTTC | 15 | TRBV5-1 | few | TRBJ2-7 | NA
CASSISGFGRDEKLFF | TGTGCCAGTAGTATTTCGGGATTTGGGAGGGATGAAAAACTGTTTTTT | 16 | TRBV19 | NA | TRBJ1-4 | NA
CASSLALLAGNTQYF | TGTGCCAGCAGCTTAGCGCTCCTAGCGGGGAATACGCAGTATTTT | 15 | TRBV7-2 | few | TRBJ2-3 | TRBD2
CASRSVNYGYTF | TGTGCCAGCAGATCTGTTAACTATGGCTACACCTTC | 12 | TRBV6-6 | few | TRBJ1-2 | NA
CASSSTGQVNTEAFF | TGTGCCAGCAGTTCGACGGGACAGGTGAACACTGAAGCTTTCTTT | 15 | TRBV27 | NA | TRBJ1-1 | TRBD1
CASRGRDRGYGYTF | TGTGCCAGTAGAGGACGGGACAGGGGATATGGCTACACCTTC | 14 | TRBV19 | few | TRBJ1-2 | TRBD1
CATSGIGGDNQPQHF | TGTGCCACATCAGGAATAGGGGGCGACAATCAGCCCCAGCATTTT | 15 | TRBV19 | few | TRBJ1-5 | TRBD1
CASSETGWNEKLFF | TGTGCCAGCAGTGAGACAGGCTGGAATGAAAAACTGTTTTTT | 14 | TRBV2 | few | TRBJ1-4 | NA
CASSYGQGDGYTF | TGCGCCAGCAGCTACGGACAGGGGGATGGCTACACCTTC | 13 | TRBV5-1 | NA | TRBJ1-2 | TRBD1
CATDRGQRDTQYF | TGTGCCACTGACAGGGGGCAGAGAGATACGCAGTATTTT | 13 | TRBV6-1 | few | TRBJ2-3 | TRBD1
CASRGGQGGNQPQHF | TGTGCCAGCAGAGGGGGACAGGGGGGCAATCAGCCCCAGCATTTT | 15 | TRBV6-5 | few | TRBJ1-5 | TRBD1
CASSPGTGKASGNTIYF | TGTGCCAGCAGCCCTGGGACAGGGAAAGCCTCTGGAAACACCATATATTTT | 17 | TRBV25-1 | few | TRBJ1-3 | TRBD1
CASSVGQGVIQYF | TGTGCCAGCAGTGTTGGACAGGGAGTGATTCAGTACTTC | 13 | TRBV25-1 | NA | TRBJ2-4 | TRBD1
CASREQGLAKTQYF | TGTGCCAGCAGGGAACAGGGGTTAGCGAAGACCCAGTACTTC | 14 | TRBV6-5 | NA | TRBJ2-5 | TRBD1
CAISGAGGDTEAFF | TGTGCCATCAGTGGGGCCGGGGGGGACACTGAAGCTTTCTTT | 14 | TRBV10-3 | NA | TRBJ1-1 | NA
CAWRKQDSYEQYF | TGTGCCTGGAGGAAACAGGACTCCTACGAGCAGTACTTC | 13 | TRBV30 | NA | TRBJ2-7 | NA
CASSSRYGGNTGELFF | TGTGCCAGCTCATCCCGCTACGGGGGGAACACCGGGGAGCTGTTTTTT | 16 | TRBV18 | few | TRBJ2-2 | NA
CASSQGRDQPQHF | TGTGCCAGCAGCCAGGGGCGGGATCAGCCCCAGCATTTT | 13 | TRBV5-4 | NA | TRBJ1-5 | NA
CASSLSRLSSYEQYF | TGTGCCAGCAGCCTAAGTCGGTTAAGCTCCTACGAGCAGTACTTC | 15 | TRBV4-2 | few | TRBJ2-7 | NA
CASTTRMNTEAFF | TGTGCCAGTACCACGAGGATGAACACTGAAGCTTTCTTT | 13 | TRBV19 | few | TRBJ1-1 | NA
CASSLSGGGSRTQYF | TGTGCCAGCAGTTTATCAGGGGGCGGGTCACGTACGCAGTATTTT | 15 | TRBV28 | NA | TRBJ2-3 | TRBD1
CASSPDNPTYEQYF | TGCGCCAGCAGCCCCGACAATCCTACCTACGAGCAGTACTTC | 14 | TRBV5-1 | few | TRBJ2-7 | NA
CASSTDRNSPLHF | TGTGCCAGTAGTACGGACAGAAATTCACCCCTCCACTTT | 13 | TRBV19 | NA | TRBJ1-6 | NA
CASSRGGDGYTF | TGTGCCAGCTCGCGGGGGGGGGACGGCTACACCTTC | 12 | TRBV6-5 | NA | TRBJ1-2 | NA
CASSLFAPDNEQFF | TGTGCCAGCAGCTTGTTTGCCCCAGACAATGAGCAGTTCTTC | 14 | TRBV5-6 | NA | TRBJ2-1 | NA
CASSSDWNTGELFF | TGTGCCAGCAGTTCCGACTGGAACACCGGGGAGCTGTTTTTT | 14 | TRBV27 | NA | TRBJ2-2 | NA
CASSPQLATEAFF | TGTGCCAGCAGTCCCCAGTTGGCCACTGAAGCTTTCTTT | 13 | TRBV28 | NA | TRBJ1-1 | NA